The 30 T cell receptor beta chains below all came from one sample that was sequenced in a study of blood T cell repertoires in COVID-19. Profiling relied on immunoSEQ multiplex PCR, and the TCRdb table lists in-frame clones only, not all of them. The table records 250,000 to 350,000 clones, approximately 90% of them present only once. The sequencing input was peripheral blood. Receptor source: a woman aged 55-69 years with acute or convalescent COVID-19.

This chain uses TRBV4-3 with TRBJ2-1; 9 bases agree with TRBD1. CDR1 LGHNA and CDR2 YSLEER come from the germline V gene. The J segment lost 2 bases and the V segment lost 3 bases, leaving 8 bases of the junction unmatched. The CDR3 totals 17 residues. CDR3 nucleotide sequence: TGCGCCAGCAGCCACGCCTCTACAGGGGGCGCCTACAATGAGCAGTTCTTC. Its protein product is CASSHASTGGAYNEQFF.

V and J are TRBV4-2 and TRBJ2-3, with 8 bases fitting TRBD2. This CDR3 has 16 amino acids. In germline, CDR1 is LGHNA, CDR2 YNFKEQ. J lost 0 bases, V lost 3 bases, and 5 bases had no gene match. CDR3 DNA sequence: TGTGCCAGCAGCCAGAGGCTAGCGGGTAGCACAGATACGCAGTATTTT. Amino acids: CASSQRLAGSTDTQYF.

This sequence joins TRBV7-2 and TRBJ1-1; 10 nucleotides line up with TRBD1. Germline CDR1 is SGHTA and CDR2 is FQGNSA. The CDR3 consists of 16 residues. J was trimmed by 5 bases and V by 5 bases; bases with no gene match: 11. The CDR3, as DNA: TGTGCCAGCAGCCATCCGGGACAGGGGAGACGAACTGAAGCTTTCTTT. Its protein product is CASSHPGQGRRTEAFF.

This chain links TRBV7-2 with TRBJ2-3; 8 nucleotides align to TRBD2. J gave up 5 bases and V 8 bases, and 9 bases lay outside the gene matches. CDR3 size: 14 residues. Germline V gives CDR1 SGHTA, CDR2 FQGNSA. The CDR3 sequence is CASASGSRKDTQYF. CDR3 DNA: TGTGCCAGCGCAAGCGGGAGCCGGAAAGATACGCAGTATTTT.

The rearrangement uses TRBV5-5 and TRBJ1-2, with TRBD1 matching over 9 bases. V gave up 0 bases and J gave up 2 bases; unmatched junction bases: 5. The length of the CDR3 is 16 residues. Germline loops: CDR1 SGHKS, CDR2 YYEKEE (reference sequence). CDR3 protein: CASSLVGQGYNYGYTF. The CDR3 region has the DNA TGTGCCAGCAGCTTGGTGGGACAGGGATACAACTATGGCTACACCTTC.

The chain links TRBV7-9 to TRBJ2-1; D call uncertain. CDR1 is SEHNR and CDR2 is FQNEAQ in the germline V gene (reference sequence). V was pared by 5 bases and J by 5 bases, with 7 bases between. This CDR3 region has 12 residues. The CDR3 protein is CASSPPDNEQFF. CDR3 coding DNA: TGTGCCAGCAGCCCCCCAGACAATGAGCAGTTCTTC.

The chain has TRBV28 and TRBJ1-1, with D uncertain. V was shortened by 4 bases and J by 4 bases, with 19 bases between the two germline ends. This CDR3 is built from 16 residues. Germline V lookup: CDR1 MDHEN, CDR2 SYDVKM. CDR3 coding DNA: TGTGCCAGCAGTTATGGCGGCCGCGAAAGTGTCACTGAAGCTTTCTTT. Translating it yields CASSYGGRESVTEAFF.

This chain joins TRBV15 and TRBJ2-1, with 10 bases fitting TRBD2. The CDR3 spans 16 residues. Germline V lookup: CDR1 LNHNV, CDR2 YYDKDF (reference sequence). V shed 1 base and J 5 bases; nucleotides not matched to a gene: 5. The CDR3 DNA reads as TGTGCCACCAGCAGAGTGGGGACTAGCGCGGACAATGAGCAGTTCTTC. Translation gives CATSRVGTSADNEQFF.

This clone was seen a handful of times. V gene TRBV5-1 combines with J gene TRBJ2-1; 11 bases are shared with TRBD1. The CDR3 spans 15 residues. Unmatched junction bases numbered 6, after V lost 0 bases and J lost 10 bases. In germline, CDR1 is SGHRS, CDR2 YFSETQ. Here the CDR3 DNA reads TGCGCCAGCAGCTTGGGGACAGGGGGCGTCAACGAGCAGTTCTTC. Translating it yields CASSLGTGGVNEQFF.

This clone appeared a single time. This sequence joins TRBV19 and TRBJ1-6; 7 bases map to TRBD1. CDR1 is LNHDA and CDR2 is SQIVND in the germline V gene (reference sequence). The length of the CDR3 is 15 residues. Trimming removed 6 bases from V and 5 bases from J; junction bases left unmatched: 7. The CDR3 DNA sequence: TGTGCCAGTAGCAGAACTGGACAGGATAATTCACCCCTCCACTTT. This translates into CASSRTGQDNSPLHF.

This clone has a handful of counts. The chain joins TRBV12-3 or TRBV12-4 to TRBJ1-1; the D gene is possibly TRBD1 (6 bases). The CDR3 runs to 13 residues. The V end was cut by 5 bases, the J end by 5 bases, with 12 bases between. CDR3 sequence reads: CASSPGEWTEAFF. CDR3 in DNA: TGTGCCAGCAGTCCAGGGGAGTGGACTGAAGCTTTCTTT.

This chain uses TRBV10-1 with TRBJ2-2, with TRBD1 matching over 8 bases. Trimming at V came to 6 bases and at J to 2 bases, leaving 5 bases not matched to a gene. Germline loops: CDR1 WNHNN, CDR2 SYGVQD (reference sequence). The CDR3 sequence is 15 residues long. The chain's CDR3 is CASRTSGGNTGELFF. As DNA, the CDR3 is TGCGCCAGCAGGACGTCAGGGGGCAACACCGGGGAGCTGTTTTTT.

This chain joins TRBV19 and TRBJ1-2, with 7 positions matching TRBD1. Germline-derived CDR1 and CDR2 are LNHDA and SQIVND (reference sequence). V lost 1 base, J lost 3 bases, and 8 bases stayed unmatched. The CDR3 covers 16 residues. CDR3: CASSIVAGQAHYGYTF. The CDR3, as DNA: TGTGCCAGTAGTATAGTCGCCGGACAGGCCCACTATGGCTACACCTTC.

This clone showed up just once. This chain uses TRBV27 with TRBJ2-1, with TRBD2 matching 9 bases. The germline CDR1 and CDR2 sequences are MNHEY and SMNVEV (reference sequence). The CDR3 runs to 15 residues. Germline trimming cut 5 bases from V and 7 bases from J; bases unmatched to any gene: 9. CDR3 sequence: CASSPAGGARNEQFF. CDR3 DNA sequence: TGTGCCAGCAGTCCGGCGGGGGGGGCTCGGAATGAGCAGTTCTTC.

J is TRBJ2-2 and V is TRBV12-5, with D perhaps TRBD1 (6 bases). Germline V gene lookup returns CDR1 LGHNT and CDR2 FRNRAP. V was shortened by 2 bases and J by 2 bases, with 9 bases between the two germline ends. The CDR3 runs 15 residues. DNA of the CDR3: TGTGCTAGTGGTTTGTGGACAGTAAACACCGGGGAGCTGTTTTTT. Translating it yields CASGLWTVNTGELFF.

This clone was picked up one time. The gene calls are TRBV12-3 or TRBV12-4 and TRBJ2-5, with a possible D match to TRBD2 (5 bases). The CDR3 covers 12 residues. The V end lost 3 bases, the J end lost 5 bases, and 7 bases lay between the germline ends. CDR3 nucleotides: TGTGCCAGCAGTTTCGGGAAGGAGACCCAGTACTTC. Its translation is CASSFGKETQYF.

This clone was seen once. The chain is built from TRBV24-1 and TRBJ1-2, with 10 bases that match TRBD1. Germline loops: CDR1 KGHDR, CDR2 SFDVKD. V was clipped by 5 bases and J by 7 bases; unmatched bases: 3. The CDR3 extends over 13 amino acids. This CDR3 is CATSAGQGPGYTF. Here the CDR3 DNA reads TGTGCCACCAGTGCGGGACAGGGGCCTGGCTACACCTTC.

The chain uses TRBV24-1 and TRBJ2-5, with a possible D match to TRBD2 (7 bases). V was cut by 5 bases and J by 1 base, with 13 bases left in between. There are 15 residues in the CDR3. Germline CDR1 reads KGHDR; CDR2 reads SFDVKD. The CDR3 region is CATSATGRVQETQYF. In DNA form, the CDR3 reads TGTGCCACCAGTGCTACAGGGAGGGTCCAAGAGACCCAGTACTTC.

The chain uses TRBV28 and TRBJ1-4, with 10 bases identical to TRBD1. Germline V gene sequence: CDR1 MDHEN, CDR2 SYDVKM. The CDR3 length is 12 residues. V was pared by 4 bases and J by 14 bases, with 4 bases of the junction left unmatched. The chain's CDR3 is CASSSGTGVLFF. For the CDR3, the DNA is TGTGCCAGCAGTTCCGGGACAGGGGTTCTGTTTTTT.

This clone has only a few counts. This rearrangement joins TRBV11-3 to TRBJ2-2; 11 positions agree with TRBD2. Germline V lookup: CDR1 SGHNT, CDR2 YENEEA. V was pared by 6 bases and J by 1 base, with 7 bases of the junction left unmatched. CDR3 length equals 17 residues. The CDR3, as DNA: TGTGCCAGCAGTGCCTTCGGACTAGCGGGGAACACCGGGGAGCTGTTTTTT. As protein: CASSAFGLAGNTGELFF.

This sequence joins TRBV6-6 and TRBJ2-2, with TRBD1 as a possible D gene (6 bases). Trimming left V 2 bases short and J 6 bases short, with 7 bases between. CDR1 is MNHNY, CDR2 SVGAGI, per germline (reference sequence). The CDR3 runs 13 residues. The CDR3 coding sequence is TGTGCCAGCAGTTACACAGGGCCCGGGGAGCTGTTTTTT. It specifies CASSYTGPGELFF.

Here the CDR3 reads CASSQGTGANVLTF. The CDR3 coding sequence is TGTGCCAGCAGCCAAGGTACTGGGGCCAACGTCCTGACTTTC. The gene calls are TRBV3-1 (or the pseudogene TRBV3-2) and TRBJ2-6; D call uncertain. Trimming took off 1 base at V and 2 bases at J, with 3 bases between the two ends. The CDR3 is 14 residues long. Germline lookup yields CDR1 LGHDT and CDR2 YNNKEL (reference sequence).

The chain joins TRBV4-3 to TRBJ2-4; D is possibly TRBD2 (5 bases). V was pared by 1 base and J by 8 bases, with 12 bases between. CDR1 is LGHNA and CDR2 is YSLEER in the germline V gene. The CDR3 consists of 14 residues. CDR3 protein: CASSQGGLGDIQYF. Here the CDR3 DNA reads TGCGCCAGCAGCCAAGGAGGGCTGGGAGACATTCAGTACTTC.

The chain carries TRBV27 and TRBJ1-2, with 7 bases aligning to TRBD1. Germline V gene data show CDR1 as MNHEY and CDR2 as SMNVEV (reference sequence). J was trimmed by 4 bases and V by 4 bases; bases with no gene match: 6. CDR3 length: 14 residues. The CDR3 DNA reads as TGTGCCAGCAGTTCGAGAGACAGGGCCTATGGCTACACCTTC. Protein: CASSSRDRAYGYTF.

This clone occurred a few times. This chain connects TRBV29-1 to TRBJ1-3; 8 nucleotides agree with TRBD1. Germline values: CDR1 SQVTM, CDR2 ANQGSEA. V was clipped by 0 bases and J by 5 bases; unmatched bases: 6. The CDR3 covers 15 residues. The CDR3 sequence is CSVEELQGARNTIYF. The CDR3, as DNA: TGCAGCGTTGAAGAATTGCAGGGGGCCAGAAACACCATATATTTT.

The chain has TRBV27 and TRBJ1-2; D perhaps matches TRBD1 (6 bases). Between the trimmed V and J ends, which lost 3 bases and 7 bases, there was a span of 18 bases. The CDR3 length is 15 residues. The germline V gene encodes CDR1 MNHEY and CDR2 SMNVEV (reference sequence). CDR3 nucleotide sequence: TGTGCCAGCAGTTTTGGAAACAGGGAAAGGGGTGGCTACACCTTC. Translated, it gives CASSFGNRERGGYTF.

The sample holds a few counts of this clone. The chain recombines TRBV19 with TRBJ1-5; D ambiguous. The CDR3 sequence is 14 residues long. With 9 bases removed from V and 4 bases from J, the gap between germline ends came to 16 bases. Germline CDR1 and CDR2: LNHDA and SQIVND (reference sequence). The CDR3 region is CASSGLRGNQPQHF. The CDR3 nucleotides read TGTGCCAGCAGTGGGCTCCGAGGGAATCAGCCCCAGCATTTT.

The V gene is TRBV28, the J gene TRBJ1-5; D gene uncertain. Trimming stripped 5 bases from V and 1 base from J, with 9 bases between. The germline V gene encodes CDR1 MDHEN and CDR2 SYDVKM. The CDR3 runs to 14 residues. CDR3 sequence: CASSIRGSNQPQHF. The DNA for the CDR3 is TGTGCCAGCAGTATCCGCGGGAGCAATCAGCCCCAGCATTTT.

This clone was detected only a few times. This chain links TRBV10-3 with TRBJ1-1, with unresolved D. The CDR3 is made up of 12 amino acids. Germline CDR1 ENHRY, CDR2 SYGVKD. Trimming removed 10 bases from V and 1 base from J, with 10 bases in between. The chain's CDR3 is CATHSGNTEAFF. The CDR3 region has the DNA TGTGCCACCCATAGCGGGAACACTGAAGCTTTCTTT.

This clone occurred a few times. This chain joins TRBV24-1 and TRBJ2-2, with TRBD1 matching 9 bases. The V gene end was trimmed by 3 bases and the J gene end by 4 bases; junction bases not matched to a gene: 8. Germline V gene sequence: CDR1 KGHDR, CDR2 SFDVKD. The CDR3 length is 17 residues. CDR3 nucleotides: TGTGCCACCAGTGATCAACCCGGGACAGGGAGCACCGGGGAGCTGTTTTTT. Residues: CATSDQPGTGSTGELFF.